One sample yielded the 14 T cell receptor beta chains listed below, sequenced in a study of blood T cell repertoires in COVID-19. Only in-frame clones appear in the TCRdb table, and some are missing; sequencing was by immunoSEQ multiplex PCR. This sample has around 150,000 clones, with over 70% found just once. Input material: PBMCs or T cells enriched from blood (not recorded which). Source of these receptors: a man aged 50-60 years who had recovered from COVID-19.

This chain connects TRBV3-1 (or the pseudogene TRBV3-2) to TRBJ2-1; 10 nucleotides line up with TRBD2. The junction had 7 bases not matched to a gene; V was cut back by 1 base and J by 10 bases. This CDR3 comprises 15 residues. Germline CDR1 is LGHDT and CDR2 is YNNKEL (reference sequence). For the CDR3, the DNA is TGTGCCAGCAGCCAAGTTCCTAGCGGGGGACCCGAGCAGTTCTTC. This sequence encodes CASSQVPSGGPEQFF.

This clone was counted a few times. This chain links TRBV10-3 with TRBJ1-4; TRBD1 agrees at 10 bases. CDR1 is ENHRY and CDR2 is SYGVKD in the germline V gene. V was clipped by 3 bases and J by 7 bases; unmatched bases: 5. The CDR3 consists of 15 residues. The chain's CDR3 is CAISDSDRGGEKLFF. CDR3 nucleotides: TGTGCCATCAGTGATTCGGACAGGGGGGGTGAAAAACTGTTTTTT.

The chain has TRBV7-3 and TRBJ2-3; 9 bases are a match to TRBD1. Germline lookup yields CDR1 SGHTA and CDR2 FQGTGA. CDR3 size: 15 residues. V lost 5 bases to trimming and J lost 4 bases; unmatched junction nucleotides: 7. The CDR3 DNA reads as TGTGCCAGCAGCACCCACAGGGGGCGGTCAGATACGCAGTATTTT. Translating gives CASSTHRGRSDTQYF.

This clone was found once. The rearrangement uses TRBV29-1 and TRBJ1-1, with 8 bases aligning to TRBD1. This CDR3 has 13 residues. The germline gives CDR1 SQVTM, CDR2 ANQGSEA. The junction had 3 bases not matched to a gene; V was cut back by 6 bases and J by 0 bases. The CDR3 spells CSVDRGLNTEAFF. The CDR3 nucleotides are TGCAGCGTAGACAGGGGCTTGAACACTGAAGCTTTCTTT.

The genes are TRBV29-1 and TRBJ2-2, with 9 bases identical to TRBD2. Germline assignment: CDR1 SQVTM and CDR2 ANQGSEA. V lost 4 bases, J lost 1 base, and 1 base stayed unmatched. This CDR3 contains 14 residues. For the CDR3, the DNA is TGCAGCGTTGGTAGCGGGGGGAACACCGGGGAGCTGTTTTTT. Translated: CSVGSGGNTGELFF.

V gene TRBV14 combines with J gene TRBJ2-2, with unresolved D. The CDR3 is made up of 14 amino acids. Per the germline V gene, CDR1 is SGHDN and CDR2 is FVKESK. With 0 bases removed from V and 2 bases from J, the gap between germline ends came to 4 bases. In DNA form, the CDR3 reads TGTGCCAGCAGCCAAGATTTAAACACCGGGGAGCTGTTTTTT. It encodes CASSQDLNTGELFF.

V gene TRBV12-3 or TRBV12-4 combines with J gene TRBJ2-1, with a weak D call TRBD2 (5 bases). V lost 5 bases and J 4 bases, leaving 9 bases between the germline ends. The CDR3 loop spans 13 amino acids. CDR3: CASSGLGYNEQFF. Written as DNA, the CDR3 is TGTGCCAGCAGTGGACTGGGATACAATGAGCAGTTCTTC.

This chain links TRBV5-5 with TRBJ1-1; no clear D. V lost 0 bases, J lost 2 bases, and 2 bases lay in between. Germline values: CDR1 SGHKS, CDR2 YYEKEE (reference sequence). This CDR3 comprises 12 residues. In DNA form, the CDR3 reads TGTGCCAGCAGCTTGGCTAACACTGAAGCTTTCTTT. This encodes CASSLANTEAFF.

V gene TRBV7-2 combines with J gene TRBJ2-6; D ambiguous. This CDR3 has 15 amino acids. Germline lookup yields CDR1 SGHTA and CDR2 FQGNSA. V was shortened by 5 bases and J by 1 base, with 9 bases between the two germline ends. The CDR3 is CASSPVSSGANVLTF. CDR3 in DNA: TGTGCCAGCAGCCCAGTCTCTTCTGGGGCCAACGTCCTGACTTTC. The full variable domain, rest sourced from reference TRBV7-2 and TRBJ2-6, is GAGVSQSPSNKVTEKGKDVELRCDPISGHTALYWYRQSLGQGLEFLIYFQGNSAPDKSGLPSDRFSAERTGGSVSTLTIQRTQQEDSAVYLCASSPVSSGANVLTFGAGSRLTVL.

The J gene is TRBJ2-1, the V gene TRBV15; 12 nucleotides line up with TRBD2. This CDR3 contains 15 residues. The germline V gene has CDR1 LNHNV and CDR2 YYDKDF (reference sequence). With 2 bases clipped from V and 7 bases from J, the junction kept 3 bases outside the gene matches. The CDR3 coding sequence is TGTGCCACCAGCAGACTAGCGGGGGGGCTGAATGAGCAGTTCTTC. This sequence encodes CATSRLAGGLNEQFF.

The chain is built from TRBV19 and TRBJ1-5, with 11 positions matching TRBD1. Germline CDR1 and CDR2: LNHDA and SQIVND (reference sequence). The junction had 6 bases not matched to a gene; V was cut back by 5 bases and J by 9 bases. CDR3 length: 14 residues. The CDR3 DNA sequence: TGTGCCAGTAGTGGTGGGACAGGGGGTGGGCCCCAGCATTTT. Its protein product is CASSGGTGGGPQHF.

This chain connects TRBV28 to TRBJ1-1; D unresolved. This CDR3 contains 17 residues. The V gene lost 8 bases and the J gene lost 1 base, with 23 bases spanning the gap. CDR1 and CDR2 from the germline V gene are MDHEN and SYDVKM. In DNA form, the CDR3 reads TGTGCCAGCCATTTTGGAAGCGGGGTCTTTGAGAACACTGAAGCTTTCTTT. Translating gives CASHFGSGVFENTEAFF.

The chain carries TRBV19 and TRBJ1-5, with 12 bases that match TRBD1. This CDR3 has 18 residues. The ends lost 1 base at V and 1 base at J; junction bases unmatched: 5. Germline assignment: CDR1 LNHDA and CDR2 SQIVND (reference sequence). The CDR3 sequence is CASSIAGQGAISNQPQHF. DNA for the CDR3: TGTGCCAGTAGTATAGCGGGACAGGGGGCGATCAGCAATCAGCCCCAGCATTTT.

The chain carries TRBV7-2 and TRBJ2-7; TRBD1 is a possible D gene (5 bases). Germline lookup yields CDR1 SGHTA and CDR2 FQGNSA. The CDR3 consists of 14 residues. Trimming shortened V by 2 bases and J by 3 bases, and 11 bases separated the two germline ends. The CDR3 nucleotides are TGTGCCAGCAGCTTAAACTCAGGGATCTACGAGCAGTACTTC. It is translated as CASSLNSGIYEQYF.